Each of the 10 T cell receptor beta chains below was sequenced from the same sample in a study of blood T cell repertoires in COVID-19. Clones were read by immunoSEQ multiplex PCR, and TCRdb kept only the in-frame ones, dropping some. The sample consists of about 100,000 clones, about 84% of them appearing once. The sequenced sample consisted of peripheral blood. These receptors came from a human donor in a cohort sampled during active COVID-19.

The chain employs TRBV18 and TRBJ2-2, with 7 bases lining up with TRBD1. The CDR3 totals 16 residues. Germline CDR1 reads KGHSH; CDR2 reads LQKENI. Trimming at V came to 1 base and at J to 1 base, leaving 3 bases not matched to a gene. CDR3 DNA: TGTGCCAGCTCACCACGTGGGGACAGGAACACCGGGGAGCTGTTTTTT. Encoded protein: CASSPRGDRNTGELFF.

This rearrangement joins TRBV12-5 to TRBJ1-5; D unresolved. Germline CDR1 reads LGHNT; CDR2 reads FRNRAP. V lost 6 bases and J lost 2, with 17 bases in between. The CDR3 covers 16 residues. The CDR3 region has the DNA TGTGCTAGTGGCTTTGGATCCGACGGGGGCAATCAGCCCCAGCATTTT. It is translated as CASGFGSDGGNQPQHF.

The chain recombines TRBV5-4 with TRBJ1-6; D is ambiguous. Germline V gene sequence: CDR1 SGHNT, CDR2 YYREEE (reference sequence). The CDR3 totals 16 residues. Trimming shortened V by 1 base and J by 8 bases, and 16 bases separated the two germline ends. CDR3 sequence: CASSLSIVSRDSPLHF. CDR3 in DNA: TGTGCCAGCAGCTTGTCGATCGTGAGTCGGGATTCACCCCTCCACTTT.

The chain carries TRBV7-2 and TRBJ2-7, with 8 bases fitting TRBD1. The length of the CDR3 is 14 residues. V was pared by 4 bases and J by 6 bases, with 8 bases of the junction left unmatched. Germline CDR1 is SGHTA and CDR2 is FQGNSA. The CDR3 DNA is TGTGCCAGCAGCTCTAAGGACAGGGAAGCCGAGCAGTACTTC. Amino acid sequence: CASSSKDREAEQYF.

The chain joins TRBV2 to TRBJ2-2; no firm D call. CDR1 and CDR2 (germline): SNHLY, FYNNEI. V was shortened by 3 bases and J by 1 base, with 6 bases between the two germline ends. CDR3 length: 14 residues. CDR3 nucleotide sequence: TGTGCCAGCAGTGACAGACAGAACACCGGGGAGCTGTTTTTT. It yields the protein CASSDRQNTGELFF.

On this clone itself: The same CDR3 is also encoded by other DNA sequences in this sample. The J gene is TRBJ2-1, the V gene TRBV7-2; 13 bases are shared with TRBD2. V was pared by 1 base and J by 6 bases, with 0 bases of the junction left unmatched. The CDR3 is 15 amino acids. Germline loops: CDR1 SGHTA, CDR2 FQGNSA. The chain's CDR3 is CASSLGLAGGNEQFF. CDR3 in DNA: TGTGCCAGCAGCTTAGGACTAGCGGGGGGCAATGAGCAGTTCTTC.

The chain carries TRBV6-6 and TRBJ2-7; 7 positions match TRBD1. With 8 bases clipped from V and 5 bases from J, the junction kept 15 bases outside the gene matches. The CDR3 spans 15 residues. The germline V gene encodes CDR1 MNHNY and CDR2 SVGAGI (reference sequence). DNA of the CDR3: TGTGCCAGCGGCCGGTCCCGTTCCGGGACAGACGAGCAGTACTTC. This sequence encodes CASGRSRSGTDEQYF.

The chain has TRBV7-6 and TRBJ2-7, with 9 positions matching TRBD2. This CDR3 contains 16 residues. Germline loops: CDR1 SGHVS, CDR2 FNYEAQ. The trim removed 4 bases at V and 3 bases at J, leaving 10 bases unmatched. The CDR3 sequence is CASSSSGTSSHYEQYF. The CDR3 coding sequence is TGTGCCAGCAGCTCCAGTGGGACTAGCAGTCACTACGAGCAGTACTTC.

The chain carries TRBV6-5 and TRBJ1-6; 7 bases line up with TRBD1. CDR3 length equals 15 residues. V was clipped by 5 bases and J by 10 bases; unmatched bases: 11. The V gene's germline CDR1 is MNHEY and CDR2 SVGAGI. CDR3 sequence reads: CASSRTRDRGSPLHF. As DNA, the CDR3 is TGTGCCAGCAGTCGAACCCGGGACAGAGGATCACCCCTCCACTTT.

The chain combines TRBV5-1 with TRBJ2-1; maybe TRBD2 (5 bases). Germline V gene lookup returns CDR1 SGHRS and CDR2 YFSETQ. Deletions cut 4 bases from V and 9 bases from J, with 8 bases between. The CDR3 contains 11 residues. The CDR3 loop is CASSMGVEQFF. CDR3 in DNA: TGCGCCAGCAGCATGGGAGTTGAGCAGTTCTTC.